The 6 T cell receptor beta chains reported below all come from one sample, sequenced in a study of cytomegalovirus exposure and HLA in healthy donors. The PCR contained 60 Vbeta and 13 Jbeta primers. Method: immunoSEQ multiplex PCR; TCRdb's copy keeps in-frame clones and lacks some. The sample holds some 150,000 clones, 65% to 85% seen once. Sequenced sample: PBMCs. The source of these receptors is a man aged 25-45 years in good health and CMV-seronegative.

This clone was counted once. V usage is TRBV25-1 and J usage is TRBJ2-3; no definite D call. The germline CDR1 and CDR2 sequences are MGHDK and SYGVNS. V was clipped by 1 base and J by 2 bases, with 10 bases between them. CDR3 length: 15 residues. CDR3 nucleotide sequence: TGTGCCAGCAGTGAATCTGGCTCCTCCACAGATACGCAGTATTTT. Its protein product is CASSESGSSTDTQYF.

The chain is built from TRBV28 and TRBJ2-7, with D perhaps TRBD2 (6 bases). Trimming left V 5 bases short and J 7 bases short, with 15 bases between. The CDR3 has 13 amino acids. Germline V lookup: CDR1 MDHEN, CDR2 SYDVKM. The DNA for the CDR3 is TGTGCCAGCAGTCCGGGACTCCGGGGGGAGCAGTACTTC. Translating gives CASSPGLRGEQYF.

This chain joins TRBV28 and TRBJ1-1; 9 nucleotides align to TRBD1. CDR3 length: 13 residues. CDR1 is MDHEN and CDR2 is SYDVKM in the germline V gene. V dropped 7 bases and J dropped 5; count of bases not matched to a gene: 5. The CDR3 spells CASTLDRGTEAFF. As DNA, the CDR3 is TGTGCCAGCACCTTGGACAGGGGTACTGAAGCTTTCTTT.

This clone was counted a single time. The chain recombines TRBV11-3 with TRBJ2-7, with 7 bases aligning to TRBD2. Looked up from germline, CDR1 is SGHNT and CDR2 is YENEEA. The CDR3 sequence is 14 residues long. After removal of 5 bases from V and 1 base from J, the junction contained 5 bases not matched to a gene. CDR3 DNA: TGTGCCAGCAGCCCCGGGGGAGGGTCCTACGAGCAGTACTTC. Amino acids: CASSPGGGSYEQYF.

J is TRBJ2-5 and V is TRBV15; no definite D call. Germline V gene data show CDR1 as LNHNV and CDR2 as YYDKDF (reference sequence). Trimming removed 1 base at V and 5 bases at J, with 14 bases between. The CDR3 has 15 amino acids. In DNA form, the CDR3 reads TGTGCCACCAGCAGAGCACCAGCGCCTGGGGAGACCCAGTACTTC. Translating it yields CATSRAPAPGETQYF.

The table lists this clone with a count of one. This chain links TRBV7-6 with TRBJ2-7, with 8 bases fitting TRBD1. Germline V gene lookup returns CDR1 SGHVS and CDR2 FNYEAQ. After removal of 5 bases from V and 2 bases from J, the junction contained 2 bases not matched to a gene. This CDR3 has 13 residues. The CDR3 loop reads CASSKGQAYEQYF. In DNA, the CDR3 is TGTGCCAGCAGCAAGGGACAGGCCTACGAGCAGTACTTC.